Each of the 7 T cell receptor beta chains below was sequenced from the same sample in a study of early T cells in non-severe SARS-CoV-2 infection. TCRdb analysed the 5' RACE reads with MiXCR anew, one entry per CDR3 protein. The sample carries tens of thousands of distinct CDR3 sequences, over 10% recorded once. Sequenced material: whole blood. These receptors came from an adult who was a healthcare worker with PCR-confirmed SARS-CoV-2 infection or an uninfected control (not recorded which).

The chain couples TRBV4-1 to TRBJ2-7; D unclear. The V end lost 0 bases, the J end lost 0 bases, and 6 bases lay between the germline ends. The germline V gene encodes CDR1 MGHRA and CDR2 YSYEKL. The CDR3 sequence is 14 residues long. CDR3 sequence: CASSQDPSSYEQYF. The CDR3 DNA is TGCGCCAGCAGCCAAGATCCCAGCTCCTACGAGCAGTACTTC.

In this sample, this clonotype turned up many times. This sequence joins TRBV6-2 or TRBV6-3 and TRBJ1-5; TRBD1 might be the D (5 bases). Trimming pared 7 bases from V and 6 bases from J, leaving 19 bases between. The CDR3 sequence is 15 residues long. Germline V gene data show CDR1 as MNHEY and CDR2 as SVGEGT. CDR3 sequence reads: CASTLSGGSGQPQHF. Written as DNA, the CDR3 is TGTGCCAGCACCCTAAGCGGGGGTTCGGGTCAGCCCCAGCATTTT.

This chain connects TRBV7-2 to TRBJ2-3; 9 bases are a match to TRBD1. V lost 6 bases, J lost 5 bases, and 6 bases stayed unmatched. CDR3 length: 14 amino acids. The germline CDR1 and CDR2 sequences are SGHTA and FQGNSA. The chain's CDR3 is CASSWDRVEDTQYF. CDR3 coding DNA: TGTGCCAGCAGTTGGGACAGGGTGGAAGATACGCAGTATTTT.

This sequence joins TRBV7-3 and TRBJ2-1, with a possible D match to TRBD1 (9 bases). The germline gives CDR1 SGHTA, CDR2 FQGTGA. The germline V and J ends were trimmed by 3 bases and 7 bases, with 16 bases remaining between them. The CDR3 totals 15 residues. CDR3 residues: CASSLISGTGNEQFF. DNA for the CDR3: TGTGCCAGCAGCTTGATTAGCGGGACAGGGAATGAGCAGTTCTTC.

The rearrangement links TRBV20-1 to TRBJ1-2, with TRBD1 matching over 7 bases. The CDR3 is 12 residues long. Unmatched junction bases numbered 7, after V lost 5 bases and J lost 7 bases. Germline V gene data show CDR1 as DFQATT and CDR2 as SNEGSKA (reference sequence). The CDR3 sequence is CSAGRGLSGYTF. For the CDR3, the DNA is TGCAGTGCTGGCAGGGGGTTAAGTGGCTACACCTTC.

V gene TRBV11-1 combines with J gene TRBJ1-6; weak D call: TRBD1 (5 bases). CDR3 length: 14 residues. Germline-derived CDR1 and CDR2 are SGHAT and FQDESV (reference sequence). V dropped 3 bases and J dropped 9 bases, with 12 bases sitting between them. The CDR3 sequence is CASSFTGTASPLHF. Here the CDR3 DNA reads TGTGCCAGCAGCTTCACGGGGACCGCTTCACCCCTCCACTTT.

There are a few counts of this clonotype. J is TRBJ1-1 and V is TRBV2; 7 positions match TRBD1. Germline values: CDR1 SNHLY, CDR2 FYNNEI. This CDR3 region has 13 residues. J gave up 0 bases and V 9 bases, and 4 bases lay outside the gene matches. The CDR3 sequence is CASLQGLNTEAFF. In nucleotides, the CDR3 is TGTGCCAGTTTACAGGGGCTGAACACTGAAGCTTTCTTT.